The present entry profiles one T cell receptor beta chain with its context. The protocol was immunoSEQ multiplex PCR, while the TCRdb copy is restricted to in-frame clones and leaves out a portion. The profile shows roughly 170,000 clones, less than 85% of them singletons. Per germline, CDR1 SGHVS and CDR2 FQNEAQ. V was clipped by 2 bases and J by 4 bases; unmatched bases: 9. The CDR3 is 17 residues long. This sample is drawn from a study of blood T cell repertoires in COVID-19. This sequence joins TRBV7-8 and TRBJ2-1, with 9 bases aligning to TRBD2. This receptor was obtained from a woman aged 55-69 years with COVID-19, enrolled during active disease. The sequenced sample was peripheral blood. The CDR3: CASSLNELAGSYNEQFF. For the CDR3, the DNA is TGTGCCAGCAGCTTAAATGAGCTAGCGGGATCTTACAATGAGCAGTTCTTC.